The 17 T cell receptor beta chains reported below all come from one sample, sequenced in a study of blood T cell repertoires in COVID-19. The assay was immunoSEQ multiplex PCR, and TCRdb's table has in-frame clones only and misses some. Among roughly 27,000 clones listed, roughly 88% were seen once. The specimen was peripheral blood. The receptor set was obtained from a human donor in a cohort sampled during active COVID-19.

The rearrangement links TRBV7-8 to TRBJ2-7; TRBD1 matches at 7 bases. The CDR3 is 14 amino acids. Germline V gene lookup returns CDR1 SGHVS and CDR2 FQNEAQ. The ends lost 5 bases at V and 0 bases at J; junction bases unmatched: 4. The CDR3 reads CASSRGQASYEQYF. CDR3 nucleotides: TGTGCCAGCAGCCGAGGACAGGCCTCCTACGAGCAGTACTTC.

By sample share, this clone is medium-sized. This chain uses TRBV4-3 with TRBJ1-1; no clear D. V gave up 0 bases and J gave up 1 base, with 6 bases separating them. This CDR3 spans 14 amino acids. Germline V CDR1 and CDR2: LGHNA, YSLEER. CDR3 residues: CASSQDPSNTEAFF. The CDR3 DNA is TGCGCCAGCAGCCAAGACCCATCGAACACTGAAGCTTTCTTT.

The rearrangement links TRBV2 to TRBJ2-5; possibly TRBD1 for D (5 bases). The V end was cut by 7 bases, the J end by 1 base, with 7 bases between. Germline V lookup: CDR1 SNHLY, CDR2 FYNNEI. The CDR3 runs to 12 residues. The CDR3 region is CASTGIQETQYF. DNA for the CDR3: TGTGCCAGCACAGGGATCCAAGAGACCCAGTACTTC. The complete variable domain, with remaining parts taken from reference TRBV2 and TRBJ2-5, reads EPEVTQTPSHQVTQMGQEVILRCVPISNHLYFYWYRQILGQKVEFLVSFYNNEISEKSEIFDDQFSVERPDGSNFTLKIRSTKLEDSAMYFCASTGIQETQYFGPGTRLLVL.

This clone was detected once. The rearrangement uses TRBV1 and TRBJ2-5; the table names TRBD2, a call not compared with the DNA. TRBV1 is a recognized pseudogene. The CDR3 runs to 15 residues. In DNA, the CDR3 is TGCACCAGCAGCCGGCCCCGGGGGGTACAAGAGACCCAGTACTTC. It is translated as CTSSRPRGVQETQYF.

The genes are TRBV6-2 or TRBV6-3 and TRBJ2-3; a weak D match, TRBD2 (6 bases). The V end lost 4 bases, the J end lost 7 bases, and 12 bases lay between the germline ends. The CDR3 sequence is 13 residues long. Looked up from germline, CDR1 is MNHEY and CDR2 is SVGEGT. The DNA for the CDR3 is TGTGCCAGCAGTTCCATTAGCGGAAATACGCAGTATTTT. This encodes CASSSISGNTQYF.

CDR3 in DNA: TGTGCCAGCAGTTTCGACAGGGCTGGCTACACCTTC. Protein: CASSFDRAGYTF. V is TRBV12-3 or TRBV12-4 and J is TRBJ1-2; TRBD1 matches at 7 bases. There are 12 residues in the CDR3. The junction had 2 bases not matched to a gene; V was cut back by 3 bases and J by 7 bases.

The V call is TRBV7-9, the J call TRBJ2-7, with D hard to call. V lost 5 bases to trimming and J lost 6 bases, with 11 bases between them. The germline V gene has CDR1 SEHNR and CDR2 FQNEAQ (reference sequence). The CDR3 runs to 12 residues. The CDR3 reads CASSGDSREQYF. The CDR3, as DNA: TGTGCCAGCAGCGGAGACTCGCGCGAGCAGTACTTC.

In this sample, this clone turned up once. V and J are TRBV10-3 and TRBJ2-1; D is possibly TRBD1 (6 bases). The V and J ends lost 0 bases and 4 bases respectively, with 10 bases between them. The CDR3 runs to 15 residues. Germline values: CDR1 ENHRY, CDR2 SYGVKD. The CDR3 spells CAISESSGQYNEQFF. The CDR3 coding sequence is TGTGCCATCAGTGAGTCCAGTGGACAGTACAATGAGCAGTTCTTC.

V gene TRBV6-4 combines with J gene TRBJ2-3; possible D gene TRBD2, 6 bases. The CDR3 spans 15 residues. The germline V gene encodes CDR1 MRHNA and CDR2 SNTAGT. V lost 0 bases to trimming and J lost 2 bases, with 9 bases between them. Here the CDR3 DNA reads TGTGCCAGCAGTGACTCGGGGGGTACCACAGATACGCAGTATTTT. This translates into CASSDSGGTTDTQYF.

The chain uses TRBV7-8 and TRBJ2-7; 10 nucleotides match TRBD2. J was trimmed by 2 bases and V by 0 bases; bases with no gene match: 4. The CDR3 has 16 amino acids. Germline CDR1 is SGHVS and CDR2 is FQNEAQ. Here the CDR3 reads CASSLASGGDAYEQYF. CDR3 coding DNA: TGTGCCAGCAGCTTAGCCAGCGGGGGGGACGCCTACGAGCAGTACTTC.

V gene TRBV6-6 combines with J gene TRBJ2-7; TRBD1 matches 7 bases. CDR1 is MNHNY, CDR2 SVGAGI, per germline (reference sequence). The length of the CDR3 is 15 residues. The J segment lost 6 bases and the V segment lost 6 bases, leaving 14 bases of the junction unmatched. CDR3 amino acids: CASSPKGQVQVEQYF. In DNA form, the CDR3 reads TGTGCCAGCAGCCCCAAAGGACAGGTACAGGTCGAGCAGTACTTC.

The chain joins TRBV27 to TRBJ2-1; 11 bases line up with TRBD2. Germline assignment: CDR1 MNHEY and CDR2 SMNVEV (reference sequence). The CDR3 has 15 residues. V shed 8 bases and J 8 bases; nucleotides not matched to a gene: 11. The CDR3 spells CASGPRLAGLDEQFF. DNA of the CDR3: TGTGCCAGCGGGCCGAGACTAGCGGGGTTGGATGAGCAGTTCTTC.

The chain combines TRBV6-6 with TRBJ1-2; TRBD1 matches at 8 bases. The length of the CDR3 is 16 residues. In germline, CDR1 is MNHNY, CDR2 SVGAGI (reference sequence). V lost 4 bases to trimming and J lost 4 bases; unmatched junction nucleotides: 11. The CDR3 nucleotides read TGTGCCAGCAGTTTCAGACAGGGGAAGGAGGGCTATGGCTACACCTTC. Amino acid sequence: CASSFRQGKEGYGYTF.

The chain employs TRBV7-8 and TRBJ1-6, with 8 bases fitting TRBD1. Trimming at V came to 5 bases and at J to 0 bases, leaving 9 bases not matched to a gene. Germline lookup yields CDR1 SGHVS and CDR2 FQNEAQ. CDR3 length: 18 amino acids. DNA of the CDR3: TGTGCCAGCAGCAATTCACAGGGGGAGAGCTCCTATAATTCACCCCTCCACTTT. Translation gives CASSNSQGESSYNSPLHF. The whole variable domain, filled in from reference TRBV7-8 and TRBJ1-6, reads GAGVSQSPRYKVAKRGQDVALRCDPISGHVSLFWYQQALGQGPEFLTYFQNEAQLDKSGLPSDRFFAERPEGSVSTLKIQRTQQEDSAVYLCASSNSQGESSYNSPLHFGNGTRLTVT.

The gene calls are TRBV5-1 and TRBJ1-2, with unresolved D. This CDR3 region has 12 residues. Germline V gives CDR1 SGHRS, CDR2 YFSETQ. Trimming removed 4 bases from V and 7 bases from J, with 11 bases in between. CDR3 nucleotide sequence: TGCGCCAGCAGCCCTGAGGGATTTGGCTACACCTTC. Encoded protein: CASSPEGFGYTF.

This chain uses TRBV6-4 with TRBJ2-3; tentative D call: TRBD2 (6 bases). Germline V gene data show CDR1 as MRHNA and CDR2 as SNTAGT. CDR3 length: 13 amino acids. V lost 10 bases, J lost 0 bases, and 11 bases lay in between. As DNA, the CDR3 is TGTGCCACAGAGACTAGGAGCACAGATACGCAGTATTTT. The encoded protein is CATETRSTDTQYF.

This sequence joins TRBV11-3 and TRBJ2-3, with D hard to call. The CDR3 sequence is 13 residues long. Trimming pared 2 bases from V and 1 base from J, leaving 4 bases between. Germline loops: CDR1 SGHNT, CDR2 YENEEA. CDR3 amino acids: CASSLQGTDTQYF. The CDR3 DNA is TGTGCCAGCAGCTTACAGGGCACAGATACGCAGTATTTT.